This T cell receptor (beta chain) is from a study of blood T cell repertoires in COVID-19. Overall study: Nucleic acid was either cDNA or gDNA, and it came from T cells, B-cell-depleted T cells, or PBMCs.

The sample holds a few counts of this clone. Authors' data handling: Nucleated cell number was recorded as an estimate derived from reference gene primer amplification. Measured with immunoSEQ multiplex PCR; TCRdb has only the in-frame clones, and not every one. V, J and clone size derive from that table, while D and trimming were established from the DNA sequence. The sample lists about 360,000 clones; approximately 86% were seen once. The germline gives CDR1 LGHDT, CDR2 YNNKEL (reference sequence). The CDR3 spans 12 residues. Trimming took 6 bases from V and 6 from J, leaving 8 bases between them. The specimen sequenced was peripheral blood. This TCR came from a woman aged 60-70 years with COVID-19, enrolled during active disease. The chain has TRBV3-1 (or the pseudogene TRBV3-2) and TRBJ2-2, with D unresolved. CDR3 sequence: CASRRKAGELFF. For the CDR3, the DNA is TGTGCCAGCAGGCGGAAAGCCGGGGAGCTGTTTTTT.